This T cell receptor delta chain was sequenced during a study of Vδ1+ human thymocytes. Study-wide points: Thymic TRG and TRD repertoires appeared highly polyclonal, with Gaussian CDR3 length distributions.

The sorted cells were CD3+ Vdelta1+ Vdelta2- thymocytes from alphabeta-depleted thymus. Sorted Vdelta1+ thymocytes were roughly 98% to 99.6% pure. V was clipped by 2 bases and J by 3 bases; unmatched bases: 7. CDR3 length: 16 amino acids. Germline V gives CDR1 TSWWSYY, CDR2 QGS. Extracted RNA was reverse transcribed into cDNA. The CDR3 regions were amplified by multiplex PCR from V-gene primers to a constant-region primer. TCRdb reanalysed the multiplex PCR reads with CATT. The sample consists of some 54,000 delta-chain clones, around 15% of them appearing once. Comment on this clone: Its specificity is not known.

V gene TRDV1 combines with J gene TRDJ1, with 9 bases aligning to TRDD3. Sequenced: Vdelta1+ gamma-delta thymocytes from the thymus. The subset is: FACS-sorted CD3+ TCRalphabeta- TCRVdelta1+ TCRVdelta2- thymocytes. The source of this sequence is a boy in the first two years of life who had congenital heart surgery. This CDR3 reads CALGEITGGYSDKLIF. CDR3 in DNA: TGTGCTCTTGGGGAAATAACGGGGGGATACTCCGATAAACTCATCTTT.